The clone carrying this TCR beta chain has just a few counts. Its antigen remains unidentified. V was clipped by 4 bases and J by 0 bases; unmatched bases: 7. Germline loops: CDR1 MNHEY, CDR2 SVGAGI. The CDR3 loop spans 16 amino acids. This entry is derived from a study of STAT5B mutations in CD4+ large granular lymphocyte leukemia. Study-level findings and limits: Approximately 25% of private leukemic clonotypes occurred rarely in other patients' non-leukemic repertoires.

Only in-frame clones appear in the TCRdb table, and some are missing; sequencing was by immunoSEQ multiplex PCR. The sample consists of 30,000 or so clones, under 85% of them appearing once. The specimen was CD4+ T cells from blood buffy coats. V usage is TRBV6-5 and J usage is TRBJ2-7; 9 bases map to TRBD1. This clonotype was sampled from a human donor in good health. This CDR3 is CASSSTRQGDSYEQYF. CDR3 coding DNA: TGTGCCAGCAGTTCAACTCGACAGGGGGACTCCTACGAGCAGTACTTC.